This TCR beta chain originates from a study of T cells in Graves' hyperthyroidism and ophthalmopathy. Broader study findings: A median about 6 months before onset, the model predicted ophthalmopathy.

RNA transcripts served as the template for amplifying TCR beta CDR3 regions. The TCR CDR3 was amplified in a first-round RT-PCR using the HTBI primer set. In TCRdb, the multiplex PCR reads were re-called with MiXCR into one record per CDR3 protein. The data show a few hundred thousand distinct CDR3 sequences, about 14% seen once. The CDR3 is 17 residues long. The V gene's germline CDR1 is LNHNV and CDR2 YYDKDF (reference sequence). Trimming left V 0 bases short and J 0 bases short, with 12 bases between. Ten or more counts support this clonotype. Its antigen is not identified. Blood was obtained at the first hyperthyroidism diagnosis, which preceded any ophthalmopathy symptoms. PBMCs were sourced from approximately 10 ml fresh peripheral blood.

The receptor's source is a woman in her twenties or thirties with Graves' hyperthyroidism that later progressed to Graves' ophthalmopathy. The chain combines TRBV15 with TRBJ2-1; no clear D. Sequenced sample: blood. The CDR3 DNA reads as TGTGCCACCAGCAGAGATGCCGCGGTTAGCTCCTACAATGAGCAGTTCTTC. It translates to CATSRDAAVSSYNEQFF.